This entry lists 15 T cell receptor beta chains sequenced from one sample in a study of cytomegalovirus exposure and HLA in healthy donors (TCRdb year 2017). The library came from the immunoSEQ multiplex PCR assay. For the multiplex PCR, a mixture combining 60 forward primers for TCR Vbeta segments and 13 reverse primers for TCR Jbeta segments was used. The table was pulled from immuneACCESS by TCRdb, which kept in-frame rearrangements only. Such tables lose some clones; where checked, under half of the loss comes from unresolved V genes, and the rest has no known cause. The sample's records list some 200,000 clones. Jointly, the top ten make up roughly 1.2% of the sample. The sequenced material came from PBMCs. Receptors originate from a girl aged 2-10 years in good health and CMV-seropositive.

The V gene is TRBV28, the J gene TRBJ1-2, with D tentatively TRBD1 (5 bases). This CDR3 region has 14 residues. In germline, CDR1 is MDHEN, CDR2 SYDVKM. The germline V and J ends were trimmed by 8 bases and 5 bases, with 18 bases remaining between them. The DNA for the CDR3 is TGTGCCAGCGTACGCTTTGGGGGAGGTTATGGCTACACCTTC. Residues: CASVRFGGGYGYTF.

The genes are TRBV7-2 and TRBJ2-7; TRBD1 aligns across 7 bases. Germline V gene lookup returns CDR1 SGHTA and CDR2 FQGNSA. This CDR3 has 15 amino acids. Trimming took 1 base from V and 0 from J; bases not matched to a gene: 3. The CDR3 DNA sequence: TGTGCCAGCAGCTTAGGGAGGACAGGCTCCTACGAGCAGTACTTC. Its protein product is CASSLGRTGSYEQYF.

The chain employs TRBV28 and TRBJ2-7, with 9 bases fitting TRBD2. Germline assignment: CDR1 MDHEN and CDR2 SYDVKM. V lost 6 bases to trimming and J lost 6 bases; unmatched junction nucleotides: 9. The CDR3 length is 14 residues. The CDR3 sequence: CASSPSGAGGEQYF. In nucleotides, the CDR3 is TGTGCCAGCAGCCCTAGCGGGGCGGGGGGCGAGCAGTACTTC.

The chain employs TRBV6-1 and TRBJ1-2; possibly TRBD1 for D (6 bases). Germline CDR1 MNHNS, CDR2 SASEGT. V dropped 5 bases and J dropped 2 bases, with 9 bases sitting between them. This CDR3 is built from 13 residues. CDR3 nucleotide sequence: TGTGCCAGCAGTAAAGGACAGAACTATGGCTACACCTTC. Its protein is CASSKGQNYGYTF.

The chain links TRBV7-3 to TRBJ2-1; D is unresolved. The V gene lost 5 bases and the J gene lost 4 bases, with 12 bases spanning the gap. The CDR3 has 14 amino acids. CDR1 is SGHTA, CDR2 FQGTGA, per germline. This CDR3 is CASSLHSEYNEQFF. DNA for the CDR3: TGTGCCAGCAGCCTCCACTCCGAATACAATGAGCAGTTCTTC.

This sequence joins TRBV9 and TRBJ1-1; possibly TRBD1 for D (5 bases). Germline V lookup: CDR1 SGDLS, CDR2 YYNGEE. CDR3 length equals 14 residues. The ends were cut back, 1 base at V and 3 bases at J, with 10 bases in the middle. The DNA of the CDR3 is TGTGCCAGCAGCGTACAGGGTTGGGACACTGAAGCTTTCTTT. Amino acids: CASSVQGWDTEAFF. The full variable domain, completed using reference TRBV9 and TRBJ1-1, is DSGVTQTPKHLITATGQRVTLRCSPRSGDLSVYWYQQSLDQGLQFLIQYYNGEERAKGNILERFSAQQFPDLHSELNLSSLELGDSALYFCASSVQGWDTEAFFGQGTRLTVV.

CDR3 protein: CASSPRGGVHEQYF. Written as DNA, the CDR3 is TGTGCCAGCTCACCAAGGGGAGGGGTCCACGAGCAGTACTTC. V is TRBV18 and J is TRBJ2-7, with 7 bases aligning to TRBD2. Germline assignment: CDR1 KGHSH and CDR2 LQKENI. The CDR3 spans 14 residues. With V trimmed by 2 bases and J by 5 bases, 6 bases remained unmatched.

The gene calls are TRBV4-1 and TRBJ1-1; 8 nucleotides match TRBD1. The CDR3 length is 15 residues. J gave up 1 base and V 3 bases, and 4 bases lay outside the gene matches. Germline assignment: CDR1 MGHRA and CDR2 YSYEKL. As DNA, the CDR3 is TGCGCCAGCAGCCATCCCGGGACAGGGAACACTGAAGCTTTCTTT. This sequence encodes CASSHPGTGNTEAFF.

The chain has TRBV5-1 and TRBJ2-7, with D possibly matching TRBD1 (5 bases). Germline assignment: CDR1 SGHRS and CDR2 YFSETQ. The CDR3 has 14 residues. V gave up 1 base and J gave up 2 bases, with 10 bases separating them. In nucleotides, the CDR3 is TGCGCCAGCAGCTTGAGTGGCAGGGCCTACGAGCAGTACTTC. Translating gives CASSLSGRAYEQYF.

V is TRBV9 and J is TRBJ1-2; 9 nucleotides match TRBD1. The V segment lost 3 bases and the J segment 8 bases; nucleotides outside the gene matches: 11. The CDR3 length is 15 residues. Germline V gives CDR1 SGDLS, CDR2 YYNGEE. CDR3 sequence (DNA): TGTGCCAGCAGCGCCCCACAGGGGGCGAGCTCAGGCTACACCTTC. It codes for CASSAPQGASSGYTF.

This rearrangement joins TRBV7-2 to TRBJ2-5; TRBD2 is a possible D gene (6 bases). Trimming cost V 5 bases and J 2 bases, with 15 bases left between them. The V gene's germline CDR1 is SGHTA and CDR2 FQGNSA. This CDR3 is built from 15 residues. The CDR3 region is CASSPTPGLQETQYF. The CDR3 DNA reads TGTGCCAGCAGCCCGACCCCGGGACTTCAAGAGACCCAGTACTTC.

V and J are TRBV19 and TRBJ1-2; D is perhaps TRBD1 (6 bases). The germline gives CDR1 LNHDA, CDR2 SQIVND (reference sequence). This CDR3 is 15 amino acids long. V dropped 5 bases and J dropped 1 base, with 14 bases sitting between them. The DNA of the CDR3 is TGTGCCAGTAGTGATTACGGACAGTTTAACTATGGCTACACCTTC. Amino acids: CASSDYGQFNYGYTF.

The chain couples TRBV4-1 to TRBJ1-2; maybe TRBD1 (6 bases). Germline values: CDR1 MGHRA, CDR2 YSYEKL. This CDR3 is built from 16 residues. V lost 0 bases and J lost 2, with 13 bases in between. The CDR3 loop reads CASSQDEGRGNYGYTF. The CDR3 DNA reads TGCGCCAGCAGCCAAGATGAGGGCAGGGGAAACTATGGCTACACCTTC.

This chain joins TRBV27 and TRBJ2-2, with 15 bases identical to TRBD2. The CDR3 extends over 19 amino acids. Germline V gene sequence: CDR1 MNHEY, CDR2 SMNVEV (reference sequence). With 5 bases clipped from V and 5 bases from J, the junction kept 12 bases outside the gene matches. The CDR3: CASSPGTSGRQVRTGELFF. As DNA, the CDR3 is TGTGCCAGCAGTCCGGGGACTAGCGGGAGGCAAGTTAGGACCGGGGAGCTGTTTTTT.

The J gene is TRBJ2-7, the V gene TRBV5-1; 7 bases align to TRBD1. Germline V gene lookup returns CDR1 SGHRS and CDR2 YFSETQ. With 0 bases clipped from V and 3 bases from J, the junction kept 3 bases outside the gene matches. This CDR3 spans 14 amino acids. CDR3 residues: CASSLGQGVYEQYF. The CDR3 DNA is TGCGCCAGCAGCTTGGGACAGGGTGTCTACGAGCAGTACTTC.